One sample yielded the 13 T cell receptor beta chains listed below, sequenced in a study of identical twins (dated by TCRdb to the mid-2010s). Library method: 5' RACE. The listed sequencing device is Illumina HiSeq 2000. The public reads were reanalyzed by TCRdb: fastp trimming at Q25, MiXCR alignment, in-frame beta chains only. Each record represents a unique CDR3 protein, reported with the most common genes and DNA among its rows. Present in this sample are approximately 600,000 distinct CDR3 sequences, 9.6% of which were seen just once. The top ten clones comprise roughly 3% of the sample. These data were also filed under a second study, of yellow fever vaccine responses in identical twins.

Material: PBMCs. The receptors here all came from a woman between 18 and 29 years old in good health.

V and J are TRBV9 and TRBJ2-3; a possible D gene is TRBD2 (6 bases). Trimming cost V 0 bases and J 1 base, with 9 bases left between them. The CDR3 sequence is 15 residues long. Germline loops: CDR1 SGDLS, CDR2 YYNGEE. Here the CDR3 reads CASSVESGRTDTQYF. In DNA, the CDR3 is TGTGCCAGCAGCGTAGAGAGCGGGCGCACAGATACGCAGTATTTT.

This clonotype was counted at least ten times. The chain couples TRBV27 to TRBJ2-5; 15 bases are shared with TRBD2. Germline V gene lookup returns CDR1 MNHEY and CDR2 SMNVEV (reference sequence). The J segment lost 1 base and the V segment lost 7 bases, leaving 4 bases of the junction unmatched. This CDR3 comprises 16 residues. CDR3 sequence reads: CASMGLAGGIQETQYF. The CDR3 region has the DNA TGTGCCAGCATGGGACTAGCGGGAGGAATCCAAGAGACCCAGTACTTC.

This clonotype was recorded many times. The V and J genes are TRBV5-1 and TRBJ1-1; 10 bases are a match to TRBD1. Germline V gene lookup returns CDR1 SGHRS and CDR2 YFSETQ. The CDR3 consists of 16 residues. Trimming cost V 3 bases and J 3 bases; bases outside gene matches: 8. The CDR3 reads CASSSGQGGMDTEAFF. The CDR3 bases are TGCGCCAGCAGCTCCGGACAGGGGGGGATGGACACTGAAGCTTTCTTT.

This clonotype came up many times. V is TRBV20-1 and J is TRBJ2-7, with 10 bases fitting TRBD2. Germline V gene lookup returns CDR1 DFQATT and CDR2 SNEGSKA (reference sequence). This CDR3 comprises 17 residues. With 6 bases clipped from V and 2 bases from J, the junction kept 16 bases outside the gene matches. The CDR3 sequence: CSAQGTQTSGFTYEQYF. CDR3 nucleotide sequence: TGCAGTGCCCAAGGGACACAGACTAGCGGGTTTACCTACGAGCAGTACTTC.

The table lists this clonotype with many counts. J is TRBJ2-1 and V is TRBV5-1, with 10 bases aligning to TRBD2. The V and J ends lost 0 bases and 5 bases, in that order; junction bases with no gene match: 2. The CDR3 length is 15 residues. Germline V CDR1 and CDR2: SGHRS, YFSETQ. The chain's CDR3 is CASSLGSGGNNEQFF. For the CDR3, the DNA is TGCGCCAGCAGCTTGGGTAGCGGGGGGAACAATGAGCAGTTCTTC.

This clonotype showed up many times. V and J are TRBV7-2 and TRBJ1-2; no clear D gene. Looked up from germline, CDR1 is SGHTA and CDR2 is FQGNSA. The CDR3 spans 13 residues. V gave up 8 bases and J gave up 7 bases, with 17 bases separating them. The CDR3 DNA reads TGTGCCAGCGCGGTCAAGGGAAGATCTGGCTACACCTTC. It encodes CASAVKGRSGYTF. Full variable domain (outside the CDR3, taken from reference TRBV7-2 and TRBJ1-2): GAGVSQSPSNKVTEKGKDVELRCDPISGHTALYWYRQSLGQGLEFLIYFQGNSAPDKSGLPSDRFSAERTGGSVSTLTIQRTQQEDSAVYLCASAVKGRSGYTFGSGTRLTVV.

This clonotype was recorded a few times. The chain is built from TRBV5-1 and TRBJ2-5; TRBD1 is a possible D gene (6 bases). Germline V lookup: CDR1 SGHRS, CDR2 YFSETQ. The length of the CDR3 is 14 residues. Trimming removed 2 bases from V and 0 bases from J, with 8 bases in between. The CDR3 region has the DNA TGCGCCAGCAGCTTTCAGGGGTACCAAGAGACCCAGTACTTC. It yields the protein CASSFQGYQETQYF.

Many counts were recorded for this clonotype. The rearrangement uses TRBV4-1 and TRBJ2-7; TRBD1 matches 10 bases. The V and J ends lost 5 bases and 6 bases, in that order; junction bases with no gene match: 13. This CDR3 spans 16 amino acids. The germline V gene encodes CDR1 MGHRA and CDR2 YSYEKL. In nucleotides, the CDR3 is TGCGCCAGCAGCAAATACCGGGACAGGGGAGAGGTCGAGCAGTACTTC. This sequence encodes CASSKYRDRGEVEQYF.

This sequence joins TRBV20-1 and TRBJ1-5, with 7 nucleotides matching TRBD1. The CDR3 extends over 15 amino acids. V dropped 2 bases and J dropped 1; count of bases not matched to a gene: 5. The germline gives CDR1 DFQATT, CDR2 SNEGSKA (reference sequence). The CDR3 here is CSARYRDRSNQPQHF. The CDR3, as DNA: TGCAGTGCTAGATACCGGGACAGAAGCAATCAGCCCCAGCATTTT.

The rearrangement uses TRBV7-2 and TRBJ2-7; the D gene could be TRBD1 or TRBD2 (6 bases each). With 6 bases removed from V and 8 bases from J, the gap between germline ends came to 11 bases. This CDR3 is 11 amino acids long. Per germline, CDR1 SGHTA and CDR2 FQGNSA. In nucleotides, the CDR3 is TGTGCCAGCAGACTAGGGGGGAAGCAGTACTTC. Amino acids: CASRLGGKQYF.

This clonotype was found many times. V usage is TRBV20-1 and J usage is TRBJ2-5; possibly TRBD1 or TRBD2 for D (5 bases each). The V end lost 6 bases, the J end lost 4 bases, and 18 bases lay between the germline ends. Germline CDR1 is DFQATT and CDR2 is SNEGSKA (reference sequence). The CDR3 is made up of 14 amino acids. The CDR3 spells CSAGPLTGSETQYF. The CDR3 bases are TGCAGTGCGGGACCTCTAACCGGGTCAGAGACCCAGTACTTC.

Concerning this clonotype itself: A much larger clone differs by one base, so this may be a read error. The V call is TRBV5-1, the J call TRBJ2-2; D call uncertain. Trimming shortened V by 4 bases and J by 3 bases, and 4 bases separated the two germline ends. The germline CDR1 and CDR2 sequences are SGHRS and YFSETQ. The CDR3 sequence is 12 residues long. This CDR3 is CASSIDTGELFF. The CDR3 DNA follows: TGCGCCAGCAGCATAGACACCGGGGAGCTGTTTTTT.

This clonotype occurred a few times. V usage is TRBV7-8 and J usage is TRBJ2-2, with TRBD1 identical over 7 bases. With 5 bases clipped from V and 7 bases from J, the junction kept 10 bases outside the gene matches. The CDR3 covers 15 residues. The germline V gene has CDR1 SGHVS and CDR2 FQNEAQ. DNA of the CDR3: TGTGCCAGCAGCCTCCGGACAGGAGAGGTCGGGGAGCTGTTTTTT. It encodes CASSLRTGEVGELFF.